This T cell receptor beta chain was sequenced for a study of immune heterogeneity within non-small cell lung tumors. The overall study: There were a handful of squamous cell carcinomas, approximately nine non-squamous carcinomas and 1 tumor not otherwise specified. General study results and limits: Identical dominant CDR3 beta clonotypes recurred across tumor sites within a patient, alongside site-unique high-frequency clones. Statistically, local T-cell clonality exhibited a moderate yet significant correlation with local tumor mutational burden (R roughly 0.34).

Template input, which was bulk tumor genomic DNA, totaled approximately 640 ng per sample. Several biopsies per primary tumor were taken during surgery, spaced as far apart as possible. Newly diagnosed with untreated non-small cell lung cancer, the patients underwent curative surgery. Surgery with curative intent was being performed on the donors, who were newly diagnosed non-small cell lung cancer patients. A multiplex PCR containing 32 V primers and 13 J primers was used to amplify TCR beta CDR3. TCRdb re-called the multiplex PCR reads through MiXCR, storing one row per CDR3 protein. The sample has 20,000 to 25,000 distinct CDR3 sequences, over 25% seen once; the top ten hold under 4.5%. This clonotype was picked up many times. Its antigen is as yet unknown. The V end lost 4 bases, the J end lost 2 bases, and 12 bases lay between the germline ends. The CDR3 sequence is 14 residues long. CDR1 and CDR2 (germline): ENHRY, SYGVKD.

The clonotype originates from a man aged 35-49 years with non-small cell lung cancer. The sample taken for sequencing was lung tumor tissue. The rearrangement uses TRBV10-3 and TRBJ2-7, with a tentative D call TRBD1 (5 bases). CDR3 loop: CAISGPQATYEQYF. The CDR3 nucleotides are TGTGCCATCAGTGGGCCACAGGCCACCTACGAGCAGTACTTC.